The entry that follows covers one TCR beta chain sequence. Its antigen is undetermined. This sample is part of a study of cytomegalovirus exposure and HLA in healthy donors. Study-wide results and caveats: Reports credit the classifier with highly specific, highly sensitive diagnosis of cytomegalovirus status. Testing in vitro showed a few CMV-associated chains specific for CMV antigens. The tendency of first-cohort TCR clusters to co-occur in the roughly 130 validation repertoires was the finding of a later analysis.

CDR3 size: 14 residues. Germline-derived CDR1 and CDR2 are SGHAT and FQNNGV. Trimming removed 1 base at V and 1 base at J, with 5 bases between. Method: immunoSEQ multiplex PCR; TCRdb's copy keeps in-frame clones and lacks some. The sample carries about 150,000 clones, 85% to 95% recorded once. The chain carries TRBV11-2 and TRBJ1-3; D unclear. The TCR originated in a man aged 18 to 30 in good health and CMV-seropositive. The specimen sequenced was PBMCs. CDR3 loop: CASSLGGSGNTIYF. The CDR3 DNA is TGTGCCAGCAGCTTAGGAGGGTCTGGAAACACCATATATTTT.